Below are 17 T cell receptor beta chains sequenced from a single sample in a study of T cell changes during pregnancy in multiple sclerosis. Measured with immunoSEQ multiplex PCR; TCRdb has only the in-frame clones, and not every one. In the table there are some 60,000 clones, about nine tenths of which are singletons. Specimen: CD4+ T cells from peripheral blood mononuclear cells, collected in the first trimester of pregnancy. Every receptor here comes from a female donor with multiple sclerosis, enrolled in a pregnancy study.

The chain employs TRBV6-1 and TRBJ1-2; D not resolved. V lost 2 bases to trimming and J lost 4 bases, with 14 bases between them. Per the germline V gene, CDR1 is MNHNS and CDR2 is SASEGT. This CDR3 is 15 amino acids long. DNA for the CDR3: TGTGCCAGCAGTGAAACAGCCCTGGATGGCTATGGCTACACCTTC. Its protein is CASSETALDGYGYTF.

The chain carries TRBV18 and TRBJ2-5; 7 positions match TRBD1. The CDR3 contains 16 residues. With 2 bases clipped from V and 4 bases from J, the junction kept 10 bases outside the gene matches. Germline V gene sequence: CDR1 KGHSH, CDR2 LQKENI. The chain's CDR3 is CASSPEQGSRSETQYF. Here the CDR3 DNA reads TGTGCCAGCTCACCAGAACAGGGGAGTCGGTCAGAGACCCAGTACTTC.

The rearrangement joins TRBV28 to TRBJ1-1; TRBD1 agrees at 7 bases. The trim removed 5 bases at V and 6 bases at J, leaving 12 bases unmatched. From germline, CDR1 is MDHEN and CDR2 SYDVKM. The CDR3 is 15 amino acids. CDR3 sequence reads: CASSQSRGKWSEAFF. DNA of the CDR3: TGTGCCAGCAGTCAATCCAGGGGGAAATGGTCTGAAGCTTTCTTT.

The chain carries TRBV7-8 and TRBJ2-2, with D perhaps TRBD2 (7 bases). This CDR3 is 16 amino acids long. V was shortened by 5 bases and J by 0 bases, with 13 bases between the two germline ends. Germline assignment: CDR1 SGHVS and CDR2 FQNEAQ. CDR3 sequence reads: CASSPRGGTNTGELFF. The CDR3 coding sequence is TGTGCCAGCAGCCCGAGGGGGGGGACGAACACCGGGGAGCTGTTTTTT.

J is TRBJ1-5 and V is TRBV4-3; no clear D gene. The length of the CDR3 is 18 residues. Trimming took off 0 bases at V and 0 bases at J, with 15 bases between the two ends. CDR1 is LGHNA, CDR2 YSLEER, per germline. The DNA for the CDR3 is TGCGCCAGCAGCCAAGAACGAGAACAGAATTATAGCAATCAGCCCCAGCATTTT. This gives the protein CASSQEREQNYSNQPQHF.

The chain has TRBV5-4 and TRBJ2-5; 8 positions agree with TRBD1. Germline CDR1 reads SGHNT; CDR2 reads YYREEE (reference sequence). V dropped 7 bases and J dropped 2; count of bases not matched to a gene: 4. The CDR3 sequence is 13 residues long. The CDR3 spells CASGRQGQETQYF. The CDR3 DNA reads TGTGCCAGCGGGCGACAGGGGCAAGAGACCCAGTACTTC.

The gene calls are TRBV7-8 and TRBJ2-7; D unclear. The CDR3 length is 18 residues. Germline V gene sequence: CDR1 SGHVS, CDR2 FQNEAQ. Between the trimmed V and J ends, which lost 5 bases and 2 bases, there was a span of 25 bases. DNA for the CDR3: TGTGCCAGCAGCCCCGCACTCAGTTGGGCTACAAATCCCTACGAGCAGTACTTC. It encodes CASSPALSWATNPYEQYF.

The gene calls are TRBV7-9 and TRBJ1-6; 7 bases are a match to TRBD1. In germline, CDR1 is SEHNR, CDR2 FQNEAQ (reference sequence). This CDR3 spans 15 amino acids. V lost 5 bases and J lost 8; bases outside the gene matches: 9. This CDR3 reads CASSPRLGQDSPLHF. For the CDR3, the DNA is TGTGCCAGCAGCCCCCGACTTGGACAGGATTCACCCCTCCACTTT. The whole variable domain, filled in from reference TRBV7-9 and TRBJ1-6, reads DTGVSQNPRHKITKRGQNVTFRCDPISEHNRLYWYRQTLGQGPEFLTYFQNEAQLEKSRLLSDRFSAERPKGSFSTLEIQRTEQGDSAMYLCASSPRLGQDSPLHFGNGTRLTVT.

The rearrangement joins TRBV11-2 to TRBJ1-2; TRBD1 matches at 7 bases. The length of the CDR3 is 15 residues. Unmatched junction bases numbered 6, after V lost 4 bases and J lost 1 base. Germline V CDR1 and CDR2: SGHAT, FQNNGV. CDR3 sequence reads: CASSSGTEYNYGYTF. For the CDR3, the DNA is TGTGCCAGCAGCTCCGGGACAGAATATAACTATGGCTACACCTTC.

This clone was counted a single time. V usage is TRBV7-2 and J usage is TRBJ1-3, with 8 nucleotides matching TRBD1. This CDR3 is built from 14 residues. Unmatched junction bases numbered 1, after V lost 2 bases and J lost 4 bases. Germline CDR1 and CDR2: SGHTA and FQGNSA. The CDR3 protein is CASSLTGGGNTIYF. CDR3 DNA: TGTGCCAGCAGCTTAACAGGGGGGGGAAACACCATATATTTT.

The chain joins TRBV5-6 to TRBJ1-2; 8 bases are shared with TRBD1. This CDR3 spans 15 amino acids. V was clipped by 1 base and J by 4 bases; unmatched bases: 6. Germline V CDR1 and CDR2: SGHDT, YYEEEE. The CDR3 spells CASSLRTGLTYGYTF. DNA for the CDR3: TGTGCCAGCAGCTTGAGGACAGGGCTTACCTATGGCTACACCTTC.

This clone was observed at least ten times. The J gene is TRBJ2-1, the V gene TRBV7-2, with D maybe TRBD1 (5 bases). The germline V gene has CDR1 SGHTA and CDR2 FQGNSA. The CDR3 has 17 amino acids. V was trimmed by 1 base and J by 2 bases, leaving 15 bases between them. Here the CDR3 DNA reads TGTGCCAGCAGCTTAGAGGATAGGGGCCTACCCTACAATGAGCAGTTCTTC. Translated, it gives CASSLEDRGLPYNEQFF.

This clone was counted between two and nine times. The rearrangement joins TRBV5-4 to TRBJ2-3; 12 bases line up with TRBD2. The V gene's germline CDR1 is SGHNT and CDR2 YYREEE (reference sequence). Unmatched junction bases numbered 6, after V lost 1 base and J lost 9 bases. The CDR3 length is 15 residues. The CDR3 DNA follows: TGTGCCAGCAGCTTGTCTAGCGGGGGGGCCAGAACGCAGTATTTT. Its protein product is CASSLSSGGARTQYF.

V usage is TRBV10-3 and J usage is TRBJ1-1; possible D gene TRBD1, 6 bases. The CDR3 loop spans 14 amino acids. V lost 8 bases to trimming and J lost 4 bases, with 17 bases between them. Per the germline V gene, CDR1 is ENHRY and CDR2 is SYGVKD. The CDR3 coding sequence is TGTGCCATCGCCGCAACAGGGCTTCCCACTGAAGCTTTCTTT. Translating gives CAIAATGLPTEAFF.

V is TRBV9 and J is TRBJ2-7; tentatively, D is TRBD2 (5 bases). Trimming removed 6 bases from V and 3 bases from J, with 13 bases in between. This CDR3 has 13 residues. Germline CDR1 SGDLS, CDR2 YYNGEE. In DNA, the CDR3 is TGTGCCAGCACTCGGGATGGGATCTACGAGCAGTACTTC. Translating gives CASTRDGIYEQYF.

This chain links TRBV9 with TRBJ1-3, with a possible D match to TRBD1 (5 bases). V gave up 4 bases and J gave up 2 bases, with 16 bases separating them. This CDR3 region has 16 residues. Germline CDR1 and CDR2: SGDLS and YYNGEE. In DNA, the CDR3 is TGTGCCAGCAGCCAATCCGGGACTACAACTGGAAACACCATATATTTT. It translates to CASSQSGTTTGNTIYF.

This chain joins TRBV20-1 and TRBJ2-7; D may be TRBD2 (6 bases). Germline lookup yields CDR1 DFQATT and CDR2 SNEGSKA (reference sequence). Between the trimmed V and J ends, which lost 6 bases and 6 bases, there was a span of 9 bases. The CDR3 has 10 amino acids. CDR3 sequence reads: CSAAGGEQYF. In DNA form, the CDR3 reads TGCAGTGCCGCCGGGGGCGAGCAGTACTTC.